The rows below give T cell receptor beta chains drawn from one sample of a study of radiation and T cells in renal cell carcinoma. Assay used: immunoSEQ multiplex PCR; TCRdb lists only in-frame clones, some missing. Altogether 150,000 or so clones are present, around 89% being singletons, with the ten largest covering around 4%. Sequences were derived from blood, sampled from a patient whose treatment included radiotherapy and nephrectomy. Receptor source: a woman in her 70s with renal cell carcinoma. The CDR3 runs from the conserved cysteine through the conserved F or W. Each record gives: V gene, clone size, D gene, J gene, CDR3 length, CDR3 DNA, CDR3 protein. A D gene is named only where the DNA matches it firmly. Not every row has a clone size; where given, it reads once, few, many or a size class.

v_call: TRBV4-2; clone_size: NA; d_call: NA; j_call: TRBJ1-1; cdr3_length: 15; cdr3_nt: TGTGCCAGCAGCCAAACACAGGCCCGGGGGACTGAAGCTTTCTTT; cdr3_aa: CASSQTQARGTEAFF
v_call: TRBV9; clone_size: NA; d_call: TRBD1; j_call: TRBJ2-3; cdr3_length: 16; cdr3_nt: TGTGCCAGCAGCTTCTCCCAGGGGGCGGGTACAGATACGCAGTATTTT; cdr3_aa: CASSFSQGAGTDTQYF
v_call: TRBV7-3; clone_size: NA; d_call: TRBD2; j_call: TRBJ2-1; cdr3_length: 18; cdr3_nt: TGTGCCATCCTCCCGGGACTAGCGGGGGATAGCTCCTACAATGAGCAGTTCTTC; cdr3_aa: CAILPGLAGDSSYNEQFF
v_call: TRBV19; clone_size: once; d_call: NA; j_call: TRBJ1-2; cdr3_length: 16; cdr3_nt: TGTGCCAGTAGTCCCCGGCTTGAGGGGAGGAACTATGGCTACACCTTC; cdr3_aa: CASSPRLEGRNYGYTF
v_call: TRBV9; clone_size: NA; d_call: NA; j_call: TRBJ2-2; cdr3_length: 17; cdr3_nt: TGTGCCAGCAGCGTAAATGAGGGGGGGCCCGACACCGGGGAGCTGTTTTTT; cdr3_aa: CASSVNEGGPDTGELFF
v_call: TRBV5-1; clone_size: NA; d_call: TRBD2; j_call: TRBJ2-5; cdr3_length: 16; cdr3_nt: TGCGCCAGCAGCACGGGACTAGCGGGGATCCAAGAGACCCAGTACTTC; cdr3_aa: CASSTGLAGIQETQYF
v_call: TRBV2; clone_size: NA; d_call: NA; j_call: TRBJ2-3; cdr3_length: 17; cdr3_nt: TGTGCCAGCAGAGAAGGAAAAGGGCCCATAAGCACAGATACGCAGTATTTT; cdr3_aa: CASREGKGPISTDTQYF
v_call: TRBV7-2; clone_size: NA; d_call: NA; j_call: TRBJ1-6; cdr3_length: 14; cdr3_nt: TGTGCCAGCAGCTTAACTCCAGGGCAAACACCCCTCCACTTT; cdr3_aa: CASSLTPGQTPLHF
v_call: TRBV19; clone_size: NA; d_call: TRBD1; j_call: TRBJ1-6; cdr3_length: 12; cdr3_nt: TGTGCCACCGGACAGGCTAATTCACCCCTCCACTTT; cdr3_aa: CATGQANSPLHF
v_call: TRBV4-1; clone_size: NA; d_call: NA; j_call: TRBJ2-2; cdr3_length: 17; cdr3_nt: TGCGCCAGCAGCCAAAGGGGGGCGGGGTTAGGAACCGGGGAGCTGTTTTTT; cdr3_aa: CASSQRGAGLGTGELFF
v_call: TRBV4-1; clone_size: NA; d_call: TRBD1; j_call: TRBJ1-2; cdr3_length: 15; cdr3_nt: TGCGCCAGCAGCCTAGGACCGGGACAGAACTATGGCTACACCTTC; cdr3_aa: CASSLGPGQNYGYTF
v_call: TRBV18; clone_size: NA; d_call: TRBD2; j_call: TRBJ2-1; cdr3_length: 17; cdr3_nt: TGTGCCAGCTCACCACGGACTAGCGGGGAGTCCTACAATGAGCAGTTCTTC; cdr3_aa: CASSPRTSGESYNEQFF
v_call: TRBV4-3; clone_size: NA; d_call: NA; j_call: TRBJ2-3; cdr3_length: 17; cdr3_nt: TGCGCCAGCAGCCAGTATACCGGGGGAACTAGCACAGATACGCAGTATTTT; cdr3_aa: CASSQYTGGTSTDTQYF
v_call: TRBV30; clone_size: few; d_call: NA; j_call: TRBJ1-1; cdr3_length: 14; cdr3_nt: TGTGCCTGGAGTACCGGTGAGGGAGGGGATGAAGCTTTCTTT; cdr3_aa: CAWSTGEGGDEAFF
v_call: TRBV5-1; clone_size: NA; d_call: NA; j_call: TRBJ1-2; cdr3_length: 14; cdr3_nt: TGCGCCAGCAGCTTGGGGGGTTCCAACTATGGCTACACCTTC; cdr3_aa: CASSLGGSNYGYTF
v_call: TRBV4-1; clone_size: once; d_call: NA; j_call: TRBJ2-1; cdr3_length: 16; cdr3_nt: TGCGCCAGCAGCCCTATACAGGGATCCTCCTACAATGAGCAGTTCTTC; cdr3_aa: CASSPIQGSSYNEQFF
v_call: TRBV14; clone_size: NA; d_call: NA; j_call: TRBJ2-1; cdr3_length: 16; cdr3_nt: TGTGCCAGCAGTCGCATGGGCGGGGCCGCGTACAATGAGCAGTTCTTC; cdr3_aa: CASSRMGGAAYNEQFF
v_call: TRBV7-2; clone_size: once; d_call: NA; j_call: TRBJ2-1; cdr3_length: 13; cdr3_nt: TGTGCCAGCAGCCAGGGGGGACAGATGCGTCAGTTCTTC; cdr3_aa: CASSQGGQMRQFF
v_call: TRBV9; clone_size: NA; d_call: NA; j_call: TRBJ2-2; cdr3_length: 16; cdr3_nt: TGTGCCAGCAGCCCTGCCTCCAGGGTAGCGACCGGGGAGCTGTTTTTT; cdr3_aa: CASSPASRVATGELFF
v_call: TRBV5-1; clone_size: NA; d_call: NA; j_call: TRBJ1-4; cdr3_length: 14; cdr3_nt: TGCGCCAGCAGCCTAGACGGCAGTAATGAAAAACTGTTTTTT; cdr3_aa: CASSLDGSNEKLFF
v_call: TRBV4-3; clone_size: NA; d_call: NA; j_call: TRBJ1-6; cdr3_length: 13; cdr3_nt: TGCGCCAGCAGCCAAAGGGACATCCCACCCCTCCACTTT; cdr3_aa: CASSQRDIPPLHF
v_call: TRBV5-6; clone_size: NA; d_call: NA; j_call: TRBJ1-5; cdr3_length: 14; cdr3_nt: TGTGCCAGCAGCTTGTATAGGGCGGATCAGCCCCAGCATTTT; cdr3_aa: CASSLYRADQPQHF
v_call: TRBV9; clone_size: NA; d_call: NA; j_call: TRBJ1-4; cdr3_length: 17; cdr3_nt: TGTGCCAGCAGCGTAGACCCGTCGGGGGGAACTAATGAAAAACTGTTTTTT; cdr3_aa: CASSVDPSGGTNEKLFF
v_call: TRBV7-9; clone_size: NA; d_call: NA; j_call: TRBJ1-2; cdr3_length: 14; cdr3_nt: TGTGCCAGCAGCTCATCCGGGCCTGGGGGAGGCTACACCTTC; cdr3_aa: CASSSSGPGGGYTF
v_call: TRBV13; clone_size: NA; d_call: NA; j_call: TRBJ1-6; cdr3_length: 16; cdr3_nt: TGTGCCAGCAGTAACTCGGAACGGCTCTATAATTCACCCCTCCACTTT; cdr3_aa: CASSNSERLYNSPLHF
v_call: TRBV30; clone_size: NA; d_call: TRBD1; j_call: TRBJ1-3; cdr3_length: 14; cdr3_nt: TGTGCCTGGGCCCACACAGGGGATAAGGGCACCATATATTTT; cdr3_aa: CAWAHTGDKGTIYF
v_call: TRBV7-9; clone_size: NA; d_call: NA; j_call: TRBJ2-5; cdr3_length: 19; cdr3_nt: TGTGCCAGCAGCGTAAGGGGGGAGCGAGATTGGGCAGCTCAAGAGACCCAGTACTTC; cdr3_aa: CASSVRGERDWAAQETQYF
v_call: TRBV2; clone_size: NA; d_call: NA; j_call: TRBJ1-1; cdr3_length: 14; cdr3_nt: TGTGCCAGCAGCGCTTCCCAGGGATCCACTGAAGCTTTCTTT; cdr3_aa: CASSASQGSTEAFF
v_call: TRBV5-1; clone_size: NA; d_call: NA; j_call: TRBJ2-7; cdr3_length: 12; cdr3_nt: TGCGCCAGCAGCTTCTACAGCTCCGAGCAGTACTTC; cdr3_aa: CASSFYSSEQYF
v_call: TRBV7-2; clone_size: NA; d_call: NA; j_call: TRBJ2-2; cdr3_length: 13; cdr3_nt: TGTGCCAGCAGCTACGGGGGCCGCGGGGAGCTGTTTTTT; cdr3_aa: CASSYGGRGELFF
v_call: TRBV11-3; clone_size: once; d_call: NA; j_call: TRBJ2-7; cdr3_length: 15; cdr3_nt: TGTGCCAGCAGCTTCTCTGGGGGGCGCCCCAACGAGCAGTACTTC; cdr3_aa: CASSFSGGRPNEQYF
v_call: TRBV5-6; clone_size: NA; d_call: TRBD2; j_call: TRBJ2-4; cdr3_length: 18; cdr3_nt: TGTGCCAGCAGCCCTCCTCTTGGCGGGGGGGCGGCCAAAAACATTCAGTACTTC; cdr3_aa: CASSPPLGGGAAKNIQYF